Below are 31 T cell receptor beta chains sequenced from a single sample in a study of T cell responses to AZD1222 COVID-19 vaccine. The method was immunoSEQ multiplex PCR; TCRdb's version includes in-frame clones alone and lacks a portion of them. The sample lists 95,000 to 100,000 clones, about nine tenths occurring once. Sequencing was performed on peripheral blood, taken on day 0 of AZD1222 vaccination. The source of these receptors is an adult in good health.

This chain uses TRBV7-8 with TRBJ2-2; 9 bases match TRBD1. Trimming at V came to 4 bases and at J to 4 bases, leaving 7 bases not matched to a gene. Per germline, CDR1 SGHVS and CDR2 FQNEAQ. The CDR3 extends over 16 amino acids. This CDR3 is CASSSGQGISTGELFF. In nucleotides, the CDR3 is TGTGCCAGCAGCTCCGGACAGGGGATAAGCACCGGGGAGCTGTTTTTT.

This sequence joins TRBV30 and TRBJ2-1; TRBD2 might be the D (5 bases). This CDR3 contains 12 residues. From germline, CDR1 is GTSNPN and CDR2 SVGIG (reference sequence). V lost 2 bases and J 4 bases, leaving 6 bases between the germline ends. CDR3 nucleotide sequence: TGTGCCTGGAGTAGAGGGTACAATGAGCAGTTCTTC. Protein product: CAWSRGYNEQFF.

The CDR3 bases are TGTGCCAGCAGTTTGGCCCAGAACACTGAAGCTTTCTTT. Residues: CASSLAQNTEAFF. V usage is TRBV6-2 or TRBV6-3 and J usage is TRBJ1-1; D not certain. This CDR3 is built from 13 residues. Germline V gene lookup returns CDR1 MNHEY and CDR2 SVGEGT. V was shortened by 4 bases and J by 1 base, with 7 bases between the two germline ends.

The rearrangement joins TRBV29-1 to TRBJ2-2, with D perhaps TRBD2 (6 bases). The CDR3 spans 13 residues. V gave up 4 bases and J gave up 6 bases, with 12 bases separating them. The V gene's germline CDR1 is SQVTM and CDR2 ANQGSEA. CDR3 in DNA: TGCAGCGTTGGGCGGGACTCCCCCGGGGAGCTGTTTTTT. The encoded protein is CSVGRDSPGELFF.

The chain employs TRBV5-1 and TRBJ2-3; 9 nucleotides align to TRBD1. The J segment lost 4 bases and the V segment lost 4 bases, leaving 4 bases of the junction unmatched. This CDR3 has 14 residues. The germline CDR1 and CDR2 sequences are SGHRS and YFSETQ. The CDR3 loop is CASSGTGYPDTQYF. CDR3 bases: TGCGCCAGCAGCGGGACAGGGTACCCAGATACGCAGTATTTT.

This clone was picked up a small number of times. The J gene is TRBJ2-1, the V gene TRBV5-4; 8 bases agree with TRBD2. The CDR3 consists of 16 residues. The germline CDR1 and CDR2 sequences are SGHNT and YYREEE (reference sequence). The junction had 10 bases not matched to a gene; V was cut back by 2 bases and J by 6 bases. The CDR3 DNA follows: TGTGCCAGCAGCTTATTCGTAGGACTAGCAGTCAATGAGCAGTTCTTC. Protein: CASSLFVGLAVNEQFF.

The CDR3 reads CASSTRGRSQETQYF. The DNA of the CDR3 is TGTGCCAGTAGTACCCGGGGTCGGTCTCAAGAGACCCAGTACTTC. The chain employs TRBV19 and TRBJ2-5, with a tentative D call TRBD2 (5 bases). The V and J ends lost 4 bases and 2 bases respectively, with 14 bases between them. Looked up from germline, CDR1 is LNHDA and CDR2 is SQIVND (reference sequence). The length of the CDR3 is 15 residues.

CDR3 residues: CSVVDTGGSNEKLFF. CDR3 coding DNA: TGCAGCGTTGTTGACACCGGCGGGTCTAATGAAAAACTGTTTTTT. The chain recombines TRBV29-1 with TRBJ1-4; D is undetermined. V lost 4 bases, J lost 3 bases, and 15 bases lay in between. The germline CDR1 and CDR2 sequences are SQVTM and ANQGSEA. The CDR3 is 15 residues long.

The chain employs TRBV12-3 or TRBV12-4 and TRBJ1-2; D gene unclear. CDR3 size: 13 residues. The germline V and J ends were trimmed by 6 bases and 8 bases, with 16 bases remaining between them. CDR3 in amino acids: CASSHDGRGGYTF. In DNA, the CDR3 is TGTGCCAGCAGCCACGACGGACGAGGGGGCTACACCTTC.

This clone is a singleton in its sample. In nucleotides, the CDR3 is TGTGCCAGCAGCCGGGACCGCAATAATTCACCCCTCCACTTT. Amino acid sequence: CASSRDRNNSPLHF. The chain employs TRBV7-9 and TRBJ1-6; tentative D call: TRBD1 (5 bases). The CDR3 consists of 14 residues. The germline gives CDR1 SEHNR, CDR2 FQNEAQ (reference sequence). Trimming removed 5 bases at V and 5 bases at J, with 10 bases between.

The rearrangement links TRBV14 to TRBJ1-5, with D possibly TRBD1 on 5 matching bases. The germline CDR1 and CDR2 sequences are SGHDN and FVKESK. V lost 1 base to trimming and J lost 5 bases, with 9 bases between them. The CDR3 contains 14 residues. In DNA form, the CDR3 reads TGTGCCAGCAGCCAAGGGGACCGGCATCAGCCCCAGCATTTT. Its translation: CASSQGDRHQPQHF.

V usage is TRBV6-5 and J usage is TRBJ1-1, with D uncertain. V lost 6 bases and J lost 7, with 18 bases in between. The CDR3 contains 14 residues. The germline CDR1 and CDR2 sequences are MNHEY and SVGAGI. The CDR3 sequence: CASSLGSPSGEAFF. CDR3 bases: TGTGCCAGCAGCCTGGGCAGCCCCTCGGGTGAAGCTTTCTTT.

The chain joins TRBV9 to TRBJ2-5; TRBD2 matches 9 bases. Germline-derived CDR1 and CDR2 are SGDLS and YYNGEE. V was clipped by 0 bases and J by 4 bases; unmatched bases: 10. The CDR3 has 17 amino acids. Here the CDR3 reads CASSVGIWRGGRETQYF. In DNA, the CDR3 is TGTGCCAGCAGCGTAGGTATCTGGCGGGGGGGCCGAGAGACCCAGTACTTC.

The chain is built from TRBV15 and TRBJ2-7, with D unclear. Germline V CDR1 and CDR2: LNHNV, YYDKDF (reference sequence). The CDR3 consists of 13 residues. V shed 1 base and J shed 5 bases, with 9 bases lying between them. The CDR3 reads CATSRVGTDEQYF. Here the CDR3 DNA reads TGTGCCACCAGCAGAGTTGGCACAGACGAGCAGTACTTC. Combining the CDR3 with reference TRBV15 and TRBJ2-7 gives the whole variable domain DAMVIQNPRYQVTQFGKPVTLSCSQTLNHNVMYWYQQKSSQAPKLLFHYYDKDFNNEADTPDNFQSRRPNTSFCFLDIRSPGLGDTAMYLCATSRVGTDEQYFGPGTRLTVT.

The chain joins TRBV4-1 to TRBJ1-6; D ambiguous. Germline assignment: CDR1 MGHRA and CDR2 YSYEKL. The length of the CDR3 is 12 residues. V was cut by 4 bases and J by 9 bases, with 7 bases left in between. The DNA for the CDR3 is TGCGCCAGCAGCCTCGCACTTTCACCCCTCCACTTT. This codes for CASSLALSPLHF.

The CDR3, as DNA: TGTGCCAGCAGCTTGGCCGTCGGACAGACCGAGCAGTACTTC. As protein: CASSLAVGQTEQYF. The genes are TRBV5-6 and TRBJ2-7; perhaps TRBD1 as D (6 bases). Looked up from germline, CDR1 is SGHDT and CDR2 is YYEEEE. Deletions cut 0 bases from V and 6 bases from J, with 13 bases between. This CDR3 has 14 amino acids. The full variable domain, its missing parts supplied by reference TRBV5-6 and TRBJ2-7, is DAGVTQSPTHLIKTRGQQVTLRCSPKSGHDTVSWYQQALGQGPQFIFQYYEEEERQRGNFPDRFSGHQFPNYSSELNVNALLLGDSALYLCASSLAVGQTEQYFGPGTRLTVT.

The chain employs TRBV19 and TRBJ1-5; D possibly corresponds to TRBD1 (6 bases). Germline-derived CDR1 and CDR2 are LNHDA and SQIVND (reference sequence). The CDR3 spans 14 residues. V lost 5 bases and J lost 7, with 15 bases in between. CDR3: CASSAPQGWQPQHF. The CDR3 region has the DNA TGTGCCAGTAGTGCCCCACAGGGCTGGCAGCCCCAGCATTTT.

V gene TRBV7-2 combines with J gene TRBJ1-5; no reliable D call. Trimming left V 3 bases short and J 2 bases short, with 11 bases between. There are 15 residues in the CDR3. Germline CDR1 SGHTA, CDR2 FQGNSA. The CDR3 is CASSFRVGGNQPQHF. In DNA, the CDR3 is TGTGCCAGCAGCTTCCGGGTAGGTGGCAATCAGCCCCAGCATTTT.

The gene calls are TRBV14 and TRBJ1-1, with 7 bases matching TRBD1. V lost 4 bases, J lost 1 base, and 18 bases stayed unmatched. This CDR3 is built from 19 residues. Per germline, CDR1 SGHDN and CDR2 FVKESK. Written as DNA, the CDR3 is TGTGCCAGCAGCCTCATCAGGTACAGGGGAAAGCAGGAGAACACTGAAGCTTTCTTT. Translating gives CASSLIRYRGKQENTEAFF.

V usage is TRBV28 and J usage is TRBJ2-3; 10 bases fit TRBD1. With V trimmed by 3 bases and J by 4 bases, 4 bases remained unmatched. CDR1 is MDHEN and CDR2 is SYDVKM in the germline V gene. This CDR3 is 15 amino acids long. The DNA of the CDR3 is TGTGCCAGCAGTTTTCGGACAGGGGGTTCAGATACGCAGTATTTT. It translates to CASSFRTGGSDTQYF.

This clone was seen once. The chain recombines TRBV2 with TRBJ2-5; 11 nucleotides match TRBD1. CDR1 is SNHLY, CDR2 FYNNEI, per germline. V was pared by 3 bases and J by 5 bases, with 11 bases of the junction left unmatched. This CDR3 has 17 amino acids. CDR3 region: CASSDTAGQGDRETQYF. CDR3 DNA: TGTGCCAGCAGTGATACGGCGGGACAGGGGGATAGGGAGACCCAGTACTTC.

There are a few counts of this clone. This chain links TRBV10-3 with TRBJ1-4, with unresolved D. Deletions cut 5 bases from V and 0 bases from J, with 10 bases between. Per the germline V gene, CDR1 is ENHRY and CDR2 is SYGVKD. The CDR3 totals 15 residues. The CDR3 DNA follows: TGTGCCATCAGTCCCCAGGTTGCAACTAATGAAAAACTGTTTTTT. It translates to CAISPQVATNEKLFF.

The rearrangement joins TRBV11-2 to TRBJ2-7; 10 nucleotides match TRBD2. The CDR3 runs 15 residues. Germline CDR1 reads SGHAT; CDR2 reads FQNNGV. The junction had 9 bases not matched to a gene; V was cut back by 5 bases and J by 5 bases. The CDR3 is CASSVRGAGGDEQYF. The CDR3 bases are TGTGCCAGCAGCGTTAGAGGAGCGGGGGGGGACGAGCAGTACTTC.

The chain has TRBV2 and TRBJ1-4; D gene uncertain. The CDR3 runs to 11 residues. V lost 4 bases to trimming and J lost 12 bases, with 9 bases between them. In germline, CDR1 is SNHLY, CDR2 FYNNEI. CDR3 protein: CASSVLGELFF. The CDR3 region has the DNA TGTGCCAGCAGTGTGCTTGGGGAACTGTTTTTT.

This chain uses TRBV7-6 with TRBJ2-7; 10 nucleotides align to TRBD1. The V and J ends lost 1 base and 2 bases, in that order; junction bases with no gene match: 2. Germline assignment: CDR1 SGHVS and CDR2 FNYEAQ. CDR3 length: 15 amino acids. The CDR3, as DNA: TGTGCCAGCAGCTTAGGGGACAGGGGCCCCTACGAGCAGTACTTC. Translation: CASSLGDRGPYEQYF.

For the CDR3, the DNA is TGTGCCATCAGTGAGAAGGGAGGAAACGAGCAGTACTTC. Protein sequence: CAISEKGGNEQYF. V gene TRBV10-3 combines with J gene TRBJ2-7, with a weak D call TRBD2 (6 bases). CDR3 length: 13 amino acids. In germline, CDR1 is ENHRY, CDR2 SYGVKD. The V and J ends lost 2 bases and 5 bases respectively, with 10 bases between them.

CDR3: CASRTSGGAYEQYF. CDR3 coding DNA: TGTGCCAGCAGGACTAGCGGGGGGGCCTACGAGCAGTACTTC. The V gene is TRBV28, the J gene TRBJ2-7; TRBD2 matches 14 bases. V lost 6 bases and J lost 2; bases outside the gene matches: 0. The germline V gene has CDR1 MDHEN and CDR2 SYDVKM. This CDR3 region has 14 residues.

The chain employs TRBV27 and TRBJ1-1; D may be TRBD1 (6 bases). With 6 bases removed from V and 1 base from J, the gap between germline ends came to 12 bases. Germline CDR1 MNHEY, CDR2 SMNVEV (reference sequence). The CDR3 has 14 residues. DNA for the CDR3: TGTGCCAGCAGGACCGGGACAACGAACACTGAAGCTTTCTTT. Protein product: CASRTGTTNTEAFF.

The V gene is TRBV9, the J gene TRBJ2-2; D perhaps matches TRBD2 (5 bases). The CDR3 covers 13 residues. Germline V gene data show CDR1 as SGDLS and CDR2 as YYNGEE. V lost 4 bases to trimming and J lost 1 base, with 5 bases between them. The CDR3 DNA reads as TGTGCCAGCAGCAGCGGGAACACCGGGGAGCTGTTTTTT. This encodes CASSSGNTGELFF.

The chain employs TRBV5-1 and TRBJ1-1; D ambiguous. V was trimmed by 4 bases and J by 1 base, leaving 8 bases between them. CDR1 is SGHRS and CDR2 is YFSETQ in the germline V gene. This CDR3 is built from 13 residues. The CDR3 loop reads CASSRAGNTEAFF. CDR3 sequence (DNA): TGCGCCAGCAGCAGGGCAGGGAACACTGAAGCTTTCTTT.

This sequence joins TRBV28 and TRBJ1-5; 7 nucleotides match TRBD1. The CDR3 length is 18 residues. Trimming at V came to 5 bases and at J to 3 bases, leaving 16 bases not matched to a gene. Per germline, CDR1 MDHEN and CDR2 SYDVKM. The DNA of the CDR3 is TGTGCCAGCAGTCCAAGAATTACGACAGGGTTCCTCAATCAGCCCCAGCATTTT. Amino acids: CASSPRITTGFLNQPQHF.